This is a list of T cell receptor beta chains from one sample in a study of a mutant IDH1 vaccine in newly diagnosed glioma. Generated by immunoSEQ multiplex PCR, the TCRdb table keeps only in-frame clones and is missing some. The sample includes 84,000 or so clones, 81% seen only once; the top ten take roughly 5.2%. For these receptors, no antigen is known. Sequences were derived from PBMCs, sampled from a glioma patient whose treatment included an IDH1 peptide vaccine. All receptors derive from a middle-aged man with glioma. Each CDR3 is given with its conserved first and last residue. D genes are given only for firm matches. Not every row has a clone size; where given, it reads once, few, many or a size class.

cdr3_nt,cdr3_aa,cdr3_length,j_call,clone_size,v_call,d_call
TGTGCCAGCAGTTATCCGGGCTTGGTATCTGGAAACACCATATATTTT,CASSYPGLVSGNTIYF,16,TRBJ1-3,-,TRBV6-6,-
TGCGCCAGCAGCGCCTACCGGGACAGGGTTGAAGGCTACACCTTC,CASSAYRDRVEGYTF,15,TRBJ1-2,-,TRBV5-1,TRBD1
TGCGCCAGCAGCCAAGAACGGAATCTTGGGGAGCAGTACTTC,CASSQERNLGEQYF,14,TRBJ2-7,-,TRBV4-3,-
TGTGCCAGCAGCTTTGACAGGTCCAGCTCCTACGAGCAGTACTTC,CASSFDRSSSYEQYF,15,TRBJ2-7,-,TRBV5-8,-
TGCGCCAGCAGTCGGGGTAATAGCAATCAGCCCCAGCATTTT,CASSRGNSNQPQHF,14,TRBJ1-5,-,TRBV23-1,-
TGCGCCAGCAGCTCCCCTCAGTTCTTC,CASSSPQFF,9,TRBJ2-1,-,TRBV5-1,-
TGTGCCAGCGGACCCCCGACAAACTATGGCTACACCTTC,CASGPPTNYGYTF,13,TRBJ1-2,-,TRBV5-4,-
TGTGCCAGCAGTTTTCCGGACAGGATTAGCGGGAACTCCTACAATGAGCAGTTCTTC,CASSFPDRISGNSYNEQFF,19,TRBJ2-1,-,TRBV28,-
TGTGCCAGCAGACGGACCCCGGGAGTTCTGTTTTTT,CASRRTPGVLFF,12,TRBJ1-4,-,TRBV28,-
TGTGCCAGCAGCTATGGAGGTTGGCAGGGGGAAACCGGGGAGCTGTTTTTT,CASSYGGWQGETGELFF,17,TRBJ2-2,-,TRBV5-5,TRBD1
TGTGCCAGCAGCTTACCGAGCATGAACACTGAAGCTTTCTTT,CASSLPSMNTEAFF,14,TRBJ1-1,few,TRBV7-9,-
TGTGCCATCAAGGGGGGCGACTACGAGCAGTACTTC,CAIKGGDYEQYF,12,TRBJ2-7,-,TRBV10-3,-
TGTGCCAGCAGGGCCGGGACAGGTAAAGACTATGGCTACACCTTC,CASRAGTGKDYGYTF,15,TRBJ1-2,-,TRBV5-4,TRBD1
TGTGCCAGCGGGGGACGCCATAATGAGCAGTTCTTC,CASGGRHNEQFF,12,TRBJ2-1,-,TRBV7-9,-
TGTGCCATCAGGCCCCGGGGGGGTGAGCAGTTCTTC,CAIRPRGGEQFF,12,TRBJ2-1,-,TRBV10-3,TRBD2
TGTGCCAGCAGTGCTCGGACCTCCCTGGGTGACGAGCAGTACTTC,CASSARTSLGDEQYF,15,TRBJ2-7,-,TRBV6-1,-
TGTGCCAGCAGCTTAGGAGCGGGGGGGCCCACAGATACGCAGTATTTT,CASSLGAGGPTDTQYF,16,TRBJ2-3,-,TRBV7-6,TRBD2